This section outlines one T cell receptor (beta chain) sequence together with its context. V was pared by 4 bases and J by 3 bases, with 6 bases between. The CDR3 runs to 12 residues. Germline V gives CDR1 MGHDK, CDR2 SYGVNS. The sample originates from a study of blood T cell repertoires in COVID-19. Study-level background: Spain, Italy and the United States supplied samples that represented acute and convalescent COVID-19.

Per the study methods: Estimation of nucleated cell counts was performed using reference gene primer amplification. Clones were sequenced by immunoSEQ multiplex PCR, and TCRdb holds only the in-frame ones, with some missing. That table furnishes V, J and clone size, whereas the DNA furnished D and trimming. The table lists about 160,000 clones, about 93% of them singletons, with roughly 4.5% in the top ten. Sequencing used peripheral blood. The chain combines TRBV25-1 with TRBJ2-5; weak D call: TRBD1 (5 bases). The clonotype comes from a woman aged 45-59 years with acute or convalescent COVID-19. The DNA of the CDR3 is TGTGCCAGCAGTGTAGGGGAAGAGACCCAGTACTTC. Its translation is CASSVGEETQYF.